One and the same sample provided the 29 T cell receptor beta chains below, sequenced in a study of T cell repertoires in cytomegalovirus infection. One entry per CDR3 protein results from TCRdb running MiXCR on the reads. Of more than 150,000 distinct CDR3 sequences detected, 28% appear once; the ten largest clones hold 30% to 40%. The sequencing input was PBMCs. The origin of the receptors is a human donor in good health (CMV status not recorded). Some clones in this sample may be carry-over from other donors' samples.

V and J are TRBV29-1 and TRBJ2-5; TRBD2 matches at 7 bases. The ends lost 4 bases at V and 3 bases at J; junction bases unmatched: 2. Looked up from germline, CDR1 is SQVTM and CDR2 is ANQGSEA. This CDR3 comprises 12 residues. This CDR3 is CSVGGGEETQYF. In DNA form, the CDR3 reads TGCAGCGTTGGGGGGGGAGAAGAGACCCAGTACTTC.

The chain couples TRBV14 to TRBJ2-1; possible D gene TRBD1, 5 bases. The ends were cut back, 3 bases at V and 2 bases at J, with 11 bases in the middle. CDR1 SGHDN and CDR2 FVKESK come from the germline V gene. There are 15 residues in the CDR3. The CDR3 protein is CASSQGPSTYNEQFF. The CDR3 DNA follows: TGTGCCAGCAGCCAGGGGCCATCCACCTACAATGAGCAGTTCTTC.

This clonotype was seen only a few times. The chain has TRBV20-1 and TRBJ1-5; D is unresolved. The CDR3 covers 14 residues. Germline lookup yields CDR1 DFQATT and CDR2 SNEGSKA (reference sequence). Trimming took 5 bases from V and 7 from J, leaving 18 bases between them. CDR3 bases: TGCAGTGCTTCCCCGGGCCAAGAGGAACAGCCCCAGCATTTT. This codes for CSASPGQEEQPQHF.

This clonotype showed up just a few times. The chain recombines TRBV5-6 with TRBJ2-1; 8 positions match TRBD2. Looked up from germline, CDR1 is SGHDT and CDR2 is YYEEEE. The CDR3 loop spans 16 amino acids. With V trimmed by 4 bases and J by 2 bases, 8 bases remained unmatched. The CDR3 region has the DNA TGTGCCAGCAGCCCCAAGGGGACTAGAACCTACAATGAGCAGTTCTTC. Residues: CASSPKGTRTYNEQFF.

V usage is TRBV5-4 and J usage is TRBJ2-2; tentatively, D is TRBD2 (6 bases). Germline assignment: CDR1 SGHNT and CDR2 YYREEE (reference sequence). The CDR3 extends over 15 amino acids. The ends were cut back, 1 base at V and 4 bases at J, with 11 bases in the middle. The CDR3 protein is CASSLKGGTTGELFF. In DNA, the CDR3 is TGTGCCAGCAGCTTGAAGGGAGGTACCACCGGGGAGCTGTTTTTT.

CDR3 loop: CASSLRQAKEETQYF. The CDR3 DNA reads as TGCGCCAGCAGCTTGCGGCAGGCCAAGGAAGAGACCCAGTACTTC. The chain carries TRBV5-1 and TRBJ2-5; D uncertain. Germline CDR1 reads SGHRS; CDR2 reads YFSETQ. The CDR3 loop spans 15 amino acids. The V end was cut by 1 base, the J end by 3 bases, with 13 bases between.

This chain uses TRBV6-5 with TRBJ2-7, with a weak D call TRBD1 (5 bases). The ends were cut back, 11 bases at V and 11 bases at J, with 10 bases in the middle. The CDR3 length is 8 residues. Germline V lookup: CDR1 MNHEY, CDR2 SVGAGI. The CDR3 nucleotides are TGTGCCCTGGCAGGGAAGTACTTC. Protein: CALAGKYF.

Of note for this clonotype: It may be a read error: a sequence one base away is much more abundant. The V and J genes are TRBV9 and TRBJ1-6; unclear D gene. CDR3 length: 14 amino acids. V was pared by 0 bases and J by 3 bases, with 4 bases between. Germline V gene data show CDR1 as SGDLS and CDR2 as YYNGEE. The CDR3 loop is CASSVGGYNSPLHF. The CDR3 coding sequence is TGTGCCAGCAGCGTAGGGGGCTATAATTCACCCCTCCACTTT.

The sample holds a few counts of this clonotype. The V and J genes are TRBV7-9 and TRBJ1-5, with a weak D call TRBD1 (5 bases). Trimming took off 1 base at V and 2 bases at J, with 12 bases between the two ends. This CDR3 comprises 16 residues. The V gene's germline CDR1 is SEHNR and CDR2 FQNEAQ (reference sequence). The CDR3 loop reads CASSLGSRGGNQPQHF. The CDR3, as DNA: TGTGCCAGCAGCTTAGGAAGTCGAGGGGGCAATCAGCCCCAGCATTTT. Full variable domain (rest looked up from reference TRBV7-9 and TRBJ1-5): DTGVSQNPRHKITKRGQNVTFRCDPISEHNRLYWYRQTLGQGPEFLTYFQNEAQLEKSRLLSDRFSAERPKGSFSTLEIQRTEQGDSAMYLCASSLGSRGGNQPQHFGDGTRLSIL.

In this sample, this clonotype turned up a few times. V gene TRBV6-2 or TRBV6-3 combines with J gene TRBJ2-5; 9 positions match TRBD2. This CDR3 is built from 14 residues. With 11 bases clipped from V and 6 bases from J, the junction kept 13 bases outside the gene matches. The V gene's germline CDR1 is MNHEY and CDR2 SVGEGT. The CDR3 reads CASYGASGEKTQYF. The CDR3 DNA is TGTGCCTCTTATGGGGCTAGCGGGGAGAAGACCCAGTACTTC.

V is TRBV6-1 and J is TRBJ2-7; maybe TRBD1 (5 bases). Germline V gives CDR1 MNHNS, CDR2 SASEGT. Trimming took 6 bases from V and 4 from J, leaving 16 bases between them. CDR3 size: 14 residues. This CDR3 reads CASSARTLLYEQYF. DNA for the CDR3: TGTGCCAGCAGCGCCCGGACACTCCTTTACGAGCAGTACTTC.

The chain carries TRBV7-6 and TRBJ1-1; unclear D gene. Trimming cost V 5 bases and J 2 bases, with 18 bases left between them. This CDR3 is built from 16 residues. Germline assignment: CDR1 SGHVS and CDR2 FNYEAQ. In nucleotides, the CDR3 is TGTGCCAGCAGCGCAATATGGGGAGGCTCCAACACTGAAGCTTTCTTT. Amino acids: CASSAIWGGSNTEAFF.

The genes are TRBV5-4 and TRBJ2-6, with TRBD1 matching over 7 bases. J gave up 0 bases and V 1 base, and 1 base lay outside the gene matches. Germline V gene data show CDR1 as SGHNT and CDR2 as YYREEE (reference sequence). The CDR3 has 16 residues. CDR3 loop: CASSLPGGSGANVLTF. The CDR3 DNA sequence: TGTGCCAGCAGCTTGCCAGGGGGCTCTGGGGCCAACGTCCTGACTTTC.

This chain joins TRBV11-2 and TRBJ2-7, with D tentatively TRBD1 (6 bases). This CDR3 has 15 amino acids. Germline CDR1 SGHAT, CDR2 FQNNGV. V lost 0 bases and J lost 3, with 12 bases in between. The CDR3 loop is CASSLEAGDLYEQYF. The CDR3 DNA reads as TGTGCCAGCAGCTTAGAGGCAGGGGACCTCTACGAGCAGTACTTC.

The sample holds one count of this clonotype. The junction differs from germline at one of its ends, possibly a read error. This chain links TRBV7-6 with TRBJ1-4; D possibly corresponds to TRBD1 (6 bases). The CDR3 totals 14 residues. CDR1 and CDR2 (germline): SGHVS, FNYEAQ. This CDR3 is CSSSPQGLGEKLFF. For the CDR3, the DNA is TGTTCCAGCAGCCCACAGGGACTGGGCGAAAAACTGTTTTTT.

The sample holds a few counts of this clonotype. The chain employs TRBV6-1 and TRBJ2-7; D gene unclear. This CDR3 region has 15 residues. V was cut by 4 bases and J by 7 bases, with 20 bases left in between. Germline V lookup: CDR1 MNHNS, CDR2 SASEGT. The CDR3 DNA follows: TGTGCCAGCAGTGGCCCCTTGAGGACCTCCGGTGAGCAGTACTTC. Translating it yields CASSGPLRTSGEQYF.

This clonotype has just a few counts. The V gene is TRBV5-1, the J gene TRBJ1-2; TRBD1 matches at 7 bases. Germline V gene data show CDR1 as SGHRS and CDR2 as YFSETQ. The CDR3 runs 15 residues. V trimming: 0 bases; J trimming: 4 bases; junction bases outside the gene matches: 6. The CDR3 DNA sequence: TGCGCCAGCAGCTTGGGGGGACAGACCCTCTATGGCTACACCTTC. Protein product: CASSLGGQTLYGYTF.

In its sample, this clonotype was seen many times. The chain has TRBV6-5 and TRBJ2-5, with D unresolved. Trimming shortened V by 5 bases and J by 4 bases, and 8 bases separated the two germline ends. The CDR3 loop spans 12 amino acids. Germline lookup yields CDR1 MNHEY and CDR2 SVGAGI. CDR3 loop: CASSQWGETQYF. CDR3 coding DNA: TGTGCCAGCAGTCAGTGGGGAGAGACCCAGTACTTC.

This clonotype was detected a few times. The chain employs TRBV19 and TRBJ1-1; D is possibly TRBD1 (6 bases). CDR3 length equals 14 residues. Germline loops: CDR1 LNHDA, CDR2 SQIVND (reference sequence). The V end lost 10 bases, the J end lost 5 bases, and 20 bases lay between the germline ends. The CDR3 sequence is CAKNTNREGTEAFF. CDR3 bases: TGTGCCAAAAATACCAACAGGGAAGGGACTGAAGCTTTCTTT.

This clonotype has more than one count but fewer than ten. The chain joins TRBV19 to TRBJ1-1; tentatively, D is TRBD1 (5 bases). Germline CDR1 LNHDA, CDR2 SQIVND (reference sequence). The CDR3 length is 15 residues. The V end was cut by 1 base, the J end by 1 base, with 10 bases between. The CDR3 loop is CASSIAGLPNTEAFF. Here the CDR3 DNA reads TGTGCCAGTAGTATAGCGGGACTTCCGAACACTGAAGCTTTCTTT. Together with reference TRBV19 and TRBJ1-1, the CDR3 gives the full variable domain: DGGITQSPKYLFRKEGQNVTLSCEQNLNHDAMYWYRQDPGQGLRLIYYSQIVNDFQKGDIAEGYSVSREKKESFPLTVTSAQKNPTAFYLCASSIAGLPNTEAFFGQGTRLTVV.

In its sample, this clonotype was seen a few times. The CDR3 bases are TGTGCCAGCCGCGAGGGCGGTGGAAACACCATATATTTT. Translation: CASREGGGNTIYF. The chain uses TRBV7-2 and TRBJ1-3; D remains unclear. Germline CDR1 and CDR2: SGHTA and FQGNSA. The CDR3 totals 13 residues. Deletions cut 8 bases from V and 3 bases from J, with 11 bases between.

In its sample, this clonotype was seen a few times. The chain recombines TRBV7-2 with TRBJ2-5; D possibly corresponds to TRBD1 (6 bases). CDR1 and CDR2 from the germline V gene are SGHTA and FQGNSA. The CDR3 spans 12 residues. Trimming took 5 bases from V and 10 from J, leaving 14 bases between them. In DNA form, the CDR3 reads TGTGCCAGCAGCCCTGATGACAGGCGCCAGTACTTC. Protein sequence: CASSPDDRRQYF.

This sequence joins TRBV6-5 and TRBJ1-1; 7 nucleotides align to TRBD1. Germline V gene sequence: CDR1 MNHEY, CDR2 SVGAGI. Trimming removed 6 bases from V and 4 bases from J; junction bases left unmatched: 5. The CDR3 covers 13 residues. The CDR3: CASSHRGITEAFF. CDR3 sequence (DNA): TGTGCCAGCAGCCACAGGGGTATCACTGAAGCTTTCTTT.

V gene TRBV5-8 combines with J gene TRBJ1-5; possibly TRBD1 for D (5 bases). V lost 2 bases and J 6 bases, leaving 12 bases between the germline ends. CDR1 and CDR2 from the germline V gene are SGHTS and YDEGEE. The CDR3 covers 14 residues. The CDR3 sequence is CASSFSVGGQPQHF. The CDR3 DNA follows: TGTGCCAGCAGCTTTTCCGTCGGGGGTCAGCCCCAGCATTTT.

In this sample, this clonotype turned up a few times. V usage is TRBV12-3 or TRBV12-4 and J usage is TRBJ1-2; D is perhaps TRBD1 (5 bases). The CDR3 sequence is 15 residues long. With 6 bases removed from V and 2 bases from J, the gap between germline ends came to 16 bases. The CDR3: CASSRLIGGNYGYTF. CDR3 nucleotide sequence: TGTGCCAGCAGCCGACTCATCGGGGGAAACTATGGCTACACCTTC.

V gene TRBV29-1 combines with J gene TRBJ2-7; D may match TRBD1 or TRBD2 (5 bases each). The CDR3 extends over 11 amino acids. V lost 4 bases and J 7 bases, leaving 11 bases between the germline ends. Germline V gives CDR1 SQVTM, CDR2 ANQGSEA. Written as DNA, the CDR3 is TGCAGCGTTGGATCAGAGGGGGAGCAGTACTTC. Its protein product is CSVGSEGEQYF.

The sample holds a few counts of this clonotype. This chain joins TRBV27 and TRBJ2-5; D gene ambiguous. Deletions cut 3 bases from V and 2 bases from J, with 10 bases between. Looked up from germline, CDR1 is MNHEY and CDR2 is SMNVEV (reference sequence). This CDR3 contains 14 residues. CDR3: CASSFLGAQETQYF. The DNA of the CDR3 is TGTGCCAGCAGTTTCCTAGGCGCACAAGAGACCCAGTACTTC.

This clonotype came up a few times. The chain carries TRBV5-6 and TRBJ2-5; TRBD2 matches at 9 bases. Germline V lookup: CDR1 SGHDT, CDR2 YYEEEE. The CDR3 spans 16 residues. The V and J ends lost 4 bases and 5 bases, in that order; junction bases with no gene match: 12. For the CDR3, the DNA is TGTGCCAGCAGCCTCCTACTGGCTAGCGGGGTCGAGACCCAGTACTTC. Protein: CASSLLLASGVETQYF.

This clonotype was picked up many times. V and J are TRBV9 and TRBJ2-5; D remains unclear. The length of the CDR3 is 13 residues. V lost 2 bases and J 1 base, leaving 6 bases between the germline ends. Germline CDR1 reads SGDLS; CDR2 reads YYNGEE. CDR3 nucleotide sequence: TGTGCCAGCAGCGTTGGGCTCCAAGAGACCCAGTACTTC. Translating gives CASSVGLQETQYF.